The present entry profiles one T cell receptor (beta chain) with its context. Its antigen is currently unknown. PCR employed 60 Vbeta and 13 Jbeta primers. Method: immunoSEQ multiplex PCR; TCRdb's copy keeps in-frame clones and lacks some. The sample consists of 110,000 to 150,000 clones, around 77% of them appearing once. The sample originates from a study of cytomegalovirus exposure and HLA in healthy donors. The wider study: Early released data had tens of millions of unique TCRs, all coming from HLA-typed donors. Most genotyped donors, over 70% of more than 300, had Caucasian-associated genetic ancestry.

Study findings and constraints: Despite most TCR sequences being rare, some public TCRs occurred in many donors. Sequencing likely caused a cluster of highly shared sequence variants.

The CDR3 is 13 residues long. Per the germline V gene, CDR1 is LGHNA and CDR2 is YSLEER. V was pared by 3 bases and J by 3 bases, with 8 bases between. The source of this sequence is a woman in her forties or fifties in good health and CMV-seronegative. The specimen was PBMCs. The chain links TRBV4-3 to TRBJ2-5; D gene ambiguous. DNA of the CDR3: TGCGCCAGCAGCCAGCAAGGAGAAGAGACCCAGTACTTC. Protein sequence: CASSQQGEETQYF.